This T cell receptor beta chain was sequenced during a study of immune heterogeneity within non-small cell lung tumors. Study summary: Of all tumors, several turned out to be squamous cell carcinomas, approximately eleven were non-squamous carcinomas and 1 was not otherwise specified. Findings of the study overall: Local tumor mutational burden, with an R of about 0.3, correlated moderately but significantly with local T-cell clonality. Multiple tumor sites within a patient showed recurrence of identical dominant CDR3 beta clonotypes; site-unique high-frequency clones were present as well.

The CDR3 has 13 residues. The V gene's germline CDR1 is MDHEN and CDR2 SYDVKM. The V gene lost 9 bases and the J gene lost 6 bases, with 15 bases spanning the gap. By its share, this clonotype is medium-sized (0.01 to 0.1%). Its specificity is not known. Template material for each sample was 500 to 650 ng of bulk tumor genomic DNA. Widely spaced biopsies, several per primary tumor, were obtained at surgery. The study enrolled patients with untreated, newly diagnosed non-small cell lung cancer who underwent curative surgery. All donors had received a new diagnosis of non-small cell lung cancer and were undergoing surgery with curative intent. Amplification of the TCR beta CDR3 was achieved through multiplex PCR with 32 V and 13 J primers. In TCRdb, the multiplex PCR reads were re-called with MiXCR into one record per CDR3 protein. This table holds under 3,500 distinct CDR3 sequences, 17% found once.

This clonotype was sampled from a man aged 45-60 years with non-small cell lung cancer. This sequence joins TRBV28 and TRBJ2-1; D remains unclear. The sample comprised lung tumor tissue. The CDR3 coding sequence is TGTGCCAGTTACGATACGACCTCCAATGAGCAGTTCTTC. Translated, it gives CASYDTTSNEQFF.